One and the same sample provided the 26 T cell receptor beta chains below, sequenced in a study of tumor-infiltrating lymphocytes in primary liver carcinoma. Unsorted whole blood yielded the blood RNA, and germline DNA was also extracted. Production of TCR beta cDNA used roughly 0.55 ug total RNA together with a constant-region primer. Sequencing libraries for TCR beta derived from three nested multiplex PCR rounds that used slightly modified ARM-PCR. It was with TRBV1-TRBV30 forward primers and a C-beta reverse primer that the first two PCR rounds were run, at about 9 cycles each. One entry per CDR3 protein, called by TCRdb with MiXCR from the multiplex PCR reads. Of fewer than 400,000 distinct CDR3 sequences listed, roughly two thirds are singletons. Sequenced input: peripheral blood. The source is a man between 40 and 49 years old with primary liver carcinoma and hepatitis B virus infection.

On this clonotype itself: Germline and junction disagree at one end, which may indicate a read error. This rearrangement joins TRBV10-2 to TRBJ2-1; 7 positions match TRBD2. Germline V gene sequence: CDR1 WSHSY, CDR2 SAAADI. This CDR3 region has 20 residues. CDR3 amino acids: CTSSVTSANSLARSYNEQFF. The CDR3 coding sequence is TGCACCAGCAGCGTTACTAGCGCCAACTCCTTGGCTCGCTCCTACAATGAGCAGTTCTTC.

This clonotype was seen a few times. The chain combines TRBV30 with TRBJ2-3, with D tentatively TRBD2 (6 bases). The germline gives CDR1 GTSNPN, CDR2 SVGIG (reference sequence). The CDR3 is 14 amino acids. The V and J ends lost 0 bases and 4 bases respectively, with 11 bases between them. The CDR3 sequence: CAWSVGGEADTQYF. CDR3 in DNA: TGTGCCTGGAGTGTGGGGGGAGAGGCAGATACGCAGTATTTT.

In the case of this clonotype: This may arise from a read error, as a much more abundant clone is one base away. The chain uses TRBV6-1 and TRBJ2-5; possible D gene TRBD1, 5 bases. Trimming left V 5 bases short and J 3 bases short, with 13 bases between. The CDR3 sequence is 14 residues long. CDR1 MNHNS and CDR2 SASEGT come from the germline V gene. The CDR3 DNA follows: TGTGCCAGCAGTCAAGGCAGGGTAGAAGAGACCCAGTACTTC. This sequence encodes CASSQGRVEETQYF.

The rearrangement uses TRBV11-2 and TRBJ1-1; possible D gene TRBD1, 5 bases. Germline CDR1 is SGHAT and CDR2 is FQNNGV. The CDR3 sequence is 15 residues long. V lost 5 bases to trimming and J lost 11 bases, with 24 bases between them. DNA for the CDR3: TGTGCCAGCAGCCCCATGGTGGGGGGGAGCATTGAGGCTTTCTTT. Amino acids: CASSPMVGGSIEAFF.

Notes on this clonotype: This may stem from a read error, because a much larger clone lies one nucleotide away. The rearrangement joins TRBV24-1 to TRBJ2-1; tentatively, D is TRBD2 (6 bases). The V gene lost 7 bases and the J gene lost 6 bases, with 12 bases spanning the gap. CDR3 size: 13 residues. CDR1 KGHDR and CDR2 SFDVKD come from the germline V gene. The CDR3 is CATRLVGGNEQFF. The CDR3 DNA reads as TGTGCCACCAGGCTAGTGGGAGGCAATGAGCAGTTCTTC.

A remark on this clonotype: A much larger clone differs from this one at a single base, so this may be a read error. The chain combines TRBV4-1 with TRBJ1-6; unclear D gene. CDR3 length equals 13 residues. Germline assignment: CDR1 MGHRA and CDR2 YSYEKL. Written as DNA, the CDR3 is TGCGCCAGCTGCCAAACTCAGCTTTCACCCCTCCACTTT. Amino acids: CASCQTQLSPLHF.

As regards this clonotype: Mismatch with germline at one junction end may stem from a read error. The CDR3 DNA reads as TGTGCCAACAGCCAGGCCCATGCAACTAATGAAAAACTGTTTTTT. This translates into CANSQAHATNEKLFF. The chain combines TRBV14 with TRBJ1-4; the D is unclear. Germline lookup yields CDR1 SGHDN and CDR2 FVKESK. This CDR3 comprises 15 residues.

The J gene is TRBJ2-1, the V gene TRBV2; D uncertain. The CDR3 consists of 14 residues. Trimming took off 7 bases at V and 5 bases at J, with 15 bases between the two ends. CDR1 and CDR2 (germline): SNHLY, FYNNEI. The CDR3 reads CASNPWGTDNEQFF. CDR3 nucleotides: TGTGCCAGCAACCCTTGGGGTACAGACAATGAGCAGTTCTTC.

This clonotype has a count of ten or more. This clone may be a read error of a much larger clone one base away. V is TRBV11-2 and J is TRBJ2-1, with no clear D. Trimming removed 2 bases from V and 3 bases from J, with 2 bases in between. Germline values: CDR1 SGHAT, CDR2 FQNNGV. This CDR3 is built from 12 residues. CDR3 residues: CASSLNYNEQFF. CDR3 DNA: TGTGCCAGCAGCTTAAACTACAATGAGCAGTTCTTC.

About this clonotype: Given a much more abundant clone one base away, this may be a read error. The chain couples TRBV12-3 or TRBV12-4 to TRBJ2-5; D gene unclear. Trimming pared 10 bases from V and 2 bases from J, leaving 14 bases between. This CDR3 spans 13 amino acids. The CDR3 region is CATVWAAQETQYF. DNA of the CDR3: TGTGCCACAGTATGGGCGGCTCAAGAGACCCAGTACTTC.

This chain connects TRBV28 to TRBJ1-2; D ambiguous. CDR1 is MDHEN, CDR2 SYDVKM, per germline. V was cut by 3 bases and J by 5 bases, with 7 bases left in between. This CDR3 spans 12 amino acids. For the CDR3, the DNA is TGTGCCAGCAGTTTGGATCGTTATGGCTACACCTTC. Translation gives CASSLDRYGYTF.

As concerns this clonotype: This sequence may be a read error, since a much larger clone differs from it by one base. V usage is TRBV6-2 or TRBV6-3 and J usage is TRBJ2-7; D gene uncertain. The CDR3 has 14 residues. Trimming shortened V by 0 bases and J by 2 bases, and 8 bases separated the two germline ends. Germline V lookup: CDR1 MNHEY, CDR2 SVGEGT. The CDR3, as DNA: TGTGCCAGCAGTTACTCTTTGGGGACCTACGAGCAGTACTTC. Protein: CASSYSLGTYEQYF.

V usage is TRBV5-1 and J usage is TRBJ2-2; 9 positions agree with TRBD1. CDR1 and CDR2 (germline): SGHRS, YFSETQ. This CDR3 comprises 15 residues. V dropped 4 bases and J dropped 5; count of bases not matched to a gene: 6. The CDR3 DNA sequence: TGCGCCAGCAGCACAGGGGGCAGTAGGACCGGGGAGCTGTTTTTT. Its protein is CASSTGGSRTGELFF.

As concerns this clonotype: The CDR3 does not end in the conserved phenylalanine or tryptophan, so this is likely a read error. This chain links TRBV12-3 or TRBV12-4 with TRBJ1-5; D unclear. V lost 3 bases to trimming and J lost 6 bases, with 6 bases between them. This CDR3 spans 12 amino acids. The CDR3 spells CASSFPPQPQHS. DNA of the CDR3: TGTGCCAGCAGTTTTCCCCCTCAGCCCCAGCATTCT.

This clonotype showed up just once. This may come from a read error, since a much larger clone is one base off. Since the CDR3 does not end with the conserved phenylalanine or tryptophan, this likely comes from a read error. The chain combines TRBV6-1 with TRBJ2-7; TRBD1 or TRBD2 may be the D gene (5 bases each). V lost 0 bases to trimming and J lost 2 bases, with 11 bases between them. This CDR3 comprises 15 residues. The V gene's germline CDR1 is MNHNS and CDR2 SASEGT. DNA of the CDR3: TGTGCCAGCAGTGAAGCGGGACGGTCCACCTACGAGCAGTACCTC. Residues: CASSEAGRSTYEQYL.

On this clonotype itself: Since a much larger clone is just one base distant, this may be a read error. V is TRBV28 and J is TRBJ1-1; D remains unclear. Per germline, CDR1 MDHEN and CDR2 SYDVKM. The CDR3 has 12 amino acids. The CDR3 DNA reads as TGTGACAGCAGTCCAGGCCCTATCGAAGCTTTCTTT. This translates into CDSSPGPIEAFF.

This clonotype came up once. One junction end disagrees with the germline gene, perhaps due to a read error. V and J are TRBV11-3 and TRBJ1-1, with D possibly TRBD1 on 6 matching bases. The CDR3 has 13 residues. Germline V gene sequence: CDR1 SGHNT, CDR2 YENEEA. The CDR3: CACSLRGGTEAFF. For the CDR3, the DNA is TGTGCCTGCAGCCTTAGGGGGGGTACTGAAGCTTTCTTT.

This clonotype was observed a few times. V is TRBV6-4 and J is TRBJ1-5; tentative D call: TRBD1 (5 bases). The CDR3 loop spans 13 amino acids. Germline CDR1 reads MRHNA; CDR2 reads SNTAGT. Trimming cost V 3 bases and J 7 bases, with 10 bases left between them. CDR3 DNA: TGTGCCAGCAGTGAGGTATGGGGCCAGCCCCAGCATTTT. Translated: CASSEVWGQPQHF.

This chain connects TRBV12-3 or TRBV12-4 to TRBJ2-6, with D possibly matching TRBD2 (6 bases). There are 17 residues in the CDR3. V lost 3 bases, J lost 0 bases, and 12 bases lay in between. The CDR3 DNA reads as TGTGCCAGCAGTTTGTGGGGGACTCACTCTGGGGCCAACGTCCTGACTTTC. As protein: CASSLWGTHSGANVLTF.

Concerning this clonotype itself: This may stem from a read error, because a much larger clone lies one nucleotide away. The V call is TRBV29-1, the J call TRBJ1-1; no clear D gene. Germline loops: CDR1 SQVTM, CDR2 ANQGSEA. The CDR3 totals 14 residues. As DNA, the CDR3 is TGCAACGCCAAAACAGCTCTCATGAACACTGAAGCTTTCTTT. Translation: CNAKTALMNTEAFF.

This clonotype was observed a handful of times. Given a much more abundant clone one base away, this may be a read error. This chain joins TRBV6-1 and TRBJ1-1, with 7 bases that match TRBD1. The germline gives CDR1 MNHNS, CDR2 SASEGT. The CDR3 loop spans 16 amino acids. CDR3: CVSSAQGVFVSSEAFF. DNA for the CDR3: TGTGTCAGCAGTGCCCAGGGGGTGTTCGTTTCCTCTGAAGCTTTCTTT.

This clonotype was observed once. The V and J genes are TRBV5-4 and TRBJ2-3; D unclear. This CDR3 is 13 amino acids long. Germline CDR1 and CDR2: SGHNT and YYREEE (reference sequence). V dropped 4 bases and J dropped 4 bases, with 10 bases sitting between them. The CDR3 is CASSPARSDTQYF. The DNA for the CDR3 is TGTGCCAGCAGCCCCGCACGGTCAGATACGCAGTATTTT.

Worth noting for this clonotype: One base away lies a much larger clone, so this may be a sequencing read error. The chain is built from TRBV6-1 and TRBJ1-2, with D uncertain. The CDR3 is 13 residues long. Germline values: CDR1 MNHNS, CDR2 SASEGT. In DNA, the CDR3 is TGTGCCAGCGGTGAAGCGCCCGAGGGTGGCTACACCTTC. Translated, it gives CASGEAPEGGYTF.

This clonotype was counted a few times. One end of the junction fails to match germline, which may point to a read error. The CDR3 protein is CASRDRGLSPLHF. The CDR3 DNA follows: TGTGCCAGCAGGGACAGGGGGCTCTCACCTCTCCACTTT. This chain joins TRBV5-6 and TRBJ1-6; 11 bases align to TRBD1. The CDR3 extends over 13 amino acids. Germline-derived CDR1 and CDR2 are SGHDT and YYEEEE.

V usage is TRBV6-2 or TRBV6-3 and J usage is TRBJ1-5; D uncertain. The tail of the sequence fits TRBJ2-3 better, so the J call may be wrong. Per germline, CDR1 MNHEY and CDR2 SVGEGT. CDR3 length equals 15 residues. CDR3 protein: CASTLTRGYNQPQYF. The CDR3 region has the DNA TGTGCCAGCACCCTCACGCGCGGTTACAATCAGCCCCAGTATTTT.

This clonotype was picked up many times. The V and J genes are TRBV6-6 and TRBJ2-7; TRBD2 agrees at 9 bases. The length of the CDR3 is 15 residues. After removal of 6 bases from V and 1 base from J, the junction contained 7 bases not matched to a gene. Germline CDR1 is MNHNY and CDR2 is SVGAGI (reference sequence). The CDR3 loop is CASSKTSGASYEQYF. In nucleotides, the CDR3 is TGTGCCAGCAGCAAGACTAGCGGTGCTTCCTACGAGCAGTACTTC.